The 25 T cell receptor beta chains below all came from one sample that was sequenced in a study of pediatric ulcerative colitis. Sequenced by immunoSEQ multiplex PCR; TCRdb stores in-frame clones only, minus some. There are tens of thousands of clones in the sample; about 90% occur only once, and nearly 1.5% lies in the top ten. Sequenced input: blood. Every receptor here comes from a boy younger than 18 who was a control in a study of pediatric ulcerative colitis.

The rearrangement uses TRBV5-4 and TRBJ2-3, with D perhaps TRBD1 (6 bases). The ends were cut back, 2 bases at V and 4 bases at J, with 14 bases in the middle. The CDR3 has 15 residues. The germline CDR1 and CDR2 sequences are SGHNT and YYREEE (reference sequence). DNA for the CDR3: TGTGCCAGCAGCTTTGCGTCGGACAGTTCAGATACGCAGTATTTT. Its protein product is CASSFASDSSDTQYF.

This sequence joins TRBV13 and TRBJ2-3; TRBD1 matches at 8 bases. The CDR3 has 15 residues. J lost 5 bases, V lost 5 bases, and 9 bases had no gene match. Germline CDR1 PRHDT, CDR2 FYEKMQ (reference sequence). CDR3 coding DNA: TGTGCCAGCAGCGGGACGGACAGGGTGGGAGATACGCAGTATTTT. Translating gives CASSGTDRVGDTQYF.

This chain uses TRBV7-3 with TRBJ1-6; D may be TRBD1 (6 bases). The CDR3 is made up of 13 amino acids. Trimming left V 6 bases short and J 11 bases short, with 14 bases between. Per the germline V gene, CDR1 is SGHTA and CDR2 is FQGTGA. The chain's CDR3 is CASSLQGQAPLHF. The CDR3 coding sequence is TGTGCCAGCAGTCTACAGGGCCAAGCACCCCTCCACTTT.

The DNA of the CDR3 is TGCGCCAGCAGTGCCGGGGCGGGGGGCCGTGCTAGCACAGATACGCAGTATTTT. It encodes CASSAGAGGRASTDTQYF. The chain employs TRBV10-2 and TRBJ2-3, with 8 nucleotides matching TRBD2. Germline values: CDR1 WSHSY, CDR2 SAAADI. V was clipped by 4 bases and J by 0 bases; unmatched bases: 12. The CDR3 is 18 amino acids.

The gene calls are TRBV6-5 and TRBJ1-1, with TRBD1 as a possible D gene (6 bases). Germline CDR1 is MNHEY and CDR2 is SVGAGI. The CDR3 extends over 14 amino acids. Trimming removed 7 bases at V and 7 bases at J, with 19 bases between. The CDR3 is CASILRWGAGEAFF. CDR3 nucleotide sequence: TGTGCCAGCATCCTCAGGTGGGGGGCAGGTGAAGCTTTCTTT.

The chain recombines TRBV4-2 with TRBJ2-1, with 10 nucleotides matching TRBD2. The CDR3 runs 16 residues. CDR1 is LGHNA and CDR2 is YNFKEQ in the germline V gene. The junction had 2 bases not matched to a gene; V was cut back by 0 bases and J by 3 bases. Here the CDR3 DNA reads TGTGCCAGCAGCCAAGAAAGCGGGGGGGTCTACAATGAGCAGTTCTTC. This codes for CASSQESGGVYNEQFF.

The chain couples TRBV12-5 to TRBJ2-1; D is ambiguous. V lost 7 bases to trimming and J lost 4 bases, with 8 bases between them. The CDR3 loop spans 12 amino acids. Germline CDR1 LGHNT, CDR2 FRNRAP. In nucleotides, the CDR3 is TGTGCTAGTGATAAAGGGTACAATGAGCAGTTCTTC. Amino acids: CASDKGYNEQFF. Full variable domain (rest looked up from reference TRBV12-5 and TRBJ2-1): DARVTQTPRHKVTEMGQEVTMRCQPILGHNTVFWYRQTMMQGLELLAYFRNRAPLDDSGMPKDRFSAEMPDATLATLKIQPSEPRDSAVYFCASDKGYNEQFFGPGTRLTVL.

The chain is built from TRBV27 and TRBJ2-7, with 10 nucleotides matching TRBD1. The ends lost 5 bases at V and 0 bases at J; junction bases unmatched: 16. The CDR3 runs 19 residues. Germline values: CDR1 MNHEY, CDR2 SMNVEV (reference sequence). As DNA, the CDR3 is TGTGCCAGCAGTCCTGACAGGGGGCTCACCATTAAGAGCTCCTACGAGCAGTACTTC. Translating it yields CASSPDRGLTIKSSYEQYF.

The gene calls are TRBV28 and TRBJ1-2; TRBD1 aligns across 7 bases. This CDR3 has 15 residues. V shed 4 bases, J shed 4 bases, and the junction held 9 bases outside the gene matches. CDR1 is MDHEN, CDR2 SYDVKM, per germline. The CDR3 coding sequence is TGTGCCAGCAGTTCCCAGAGACAGGGAGTCTATGGCTACACCTTC. Its translation: CASSSQRQGVYGYTF.

Regarding this clone: At one end the junction does not follow the germline gene, possibly because of a read error. V is TRBV27 and J is TRBJ2-7, with 14 bases lining up with TRBD2. This CDR3 has 15 amino acids. Germline V gene sequence: CDR1 MNHEY, CDR2 SMNVEV (reference sequence). The CDR3 DNA reads TGTGCCAGCAGTCTCACGGGACTAGCGGGAGACAAGTCGGACTTC. Translation gives CASSLTGLAGDKSDF.

The gene calls are TRBV27 and TRBJ2-1, with D hard to call. The CDR3 extends over 15 amino acids. The germline V and J ends were trimmed by 5 bases and 0 bases, with 11 bases remaining between them. Germline loops: CDR1 MNHEY, CDR2 SMNVEV (reference sequence). CDR3 amino acids: CASSPRPNSYNEQFF. The CDR3 region has the DNA TGTGCCAGCAGTCCCCGCCCCAACTCCTACAATGAGCAGTTCTTC.

CDR3 protein: CASRLGNSGFTEAFF. The DNA for the CDR3 is TGTGCCAGCAGGCTCGGGAACTCTGGATTCACTGAAGCTTTCTTT. The V gene is TRBV6-5, the J gene TRBJ1-1; D unclear. CDR1 is MNHEY, CDR2 SVGAGI, per germline. CDR3 length equals 15 residues. The V and J ends lost 6 bases and 4 bases respectively, with 18 bases between them.

CDR3 DNA: TGTGCCAGCAGCTTTGGTAGCGGGAGGGCGGGAGATACGCAGTATTTT. It specifies CASSFGSGRAGDTQYF. The chain employs TRBV7-2 and TRBJ2-3; 11 bases line up with TRBD2. This CDR3 has 16 residues. The germline gives CDR1 SGHTA, CDR2 FQGNSA. Trimming removed 3 bases from V and 5 bases from J; junction bases left unmatched: 7.

V gene TRBV19 combines with J gene TRBJ1-2; D unclear. Trimming took 5 bases from V and 8 from J, leaving 12 bases between them. Germline-derived CDR1 and CDR2 are LNHDA and SQIVND (reference sequence). CDR3 length: 12 residues. CDR3 in DNA: TGTGCCAGTAGTTATAGCTTGGAAGGCTACACCTTC. Residues: CASSYSLEGYTF.

This chain joins TRBV27 and TRBJ2-1; D may be TRBD1 or TRBD2 (6 bases each). The V gene lost 6 bases and the J gene lost 0 bases, with 12 bases spanning the gap. Germline V gene sequence: CDR1 MNHEY, CDR2 SMNVEV (reference sequence). The CDR3 length is 15 residues. CDR3 protein: CASRRGGSSYNEQFF. CDR3 nucleotides: TGTGCCAGCAGGCGAGGGGGGAGCTCCTACAATGAGCAGTTCTTC.

The chain recombines TRBV4-3 with TRBJ2-3; 9 bases fit TRBD2. The CDR3 totals 21 residues. J was trimmed by 2 bases and V by 0 bases; bases with no gene match: 18. CDR1 and CDR2 (germline): LGHNA, YSLEER. CDR3 DNA: TGCGCCAGCAGCCAAGAGTTGGTAGCGGGGGCCCTCCGTAGCATCACAGATACGCAGTATTTT. This codes for CASSQELVAGALRSITDTQYF.

The V and J genes are TRBV15 and TRBJ2-3; 9 positions agree with TRBD2. The CDR3 covers 16 residues. The junction had 4 bases not matched to a gene; V was cut back by 1 base and J by 2 bases. Germline assignment: CDR1 LNHNV and CDR2 YYDKDF (reference sequence). CDR3 in DNA: TGTGCCACCAGCAGAGTGGGCGGGGGGGCCACAGATACGCAGTATTTT. Protein sequence: CATSRVGGGATDTQYF.

The chain links TRBV5-1 to TRBJ2-3; no clear D gene. The germline CDR1 and CDR2 sequences are SGHRS and YFSETQ. The CDR3 is 18 residues long. V lost 0 bases to trimming and J lost 1 base, with 18 bases between them. The CDR3 loop reads CASSLGPRVGRGTDTQYF. The CDR3 DNA reads as TGCGCCAGCAGCTTGGGCCCTCGGGTGGGTCGAGGCACAGATACGCAGTATTTT.

This clone was detected only once. The chain recombines TRBV6-5 with TRBJ2-2; 8 nucleotides line up with TRBD1. Germline CDR1 and CDR2: MNHEY and SVGAGI. The CDR3 has 14 residues. Trimming removed 7 bases from V and 6 bases from J; junction bases left unmatched: 7. For the CDR3, the DNA is TGTGCCAGCAAAGGACAGGGTTATGCCGGGGAGCTGTTTTTT. Amino acids: CASKGQGYAGELFF.

The chain's CDR3 is CSGITGGANTEAFF. CDR3 nucleotide sequence: TGCAGCGGAATCACAGGGGGTGCGAACACTGAAGCTTTCTTT. V is TRBV29-1 and J is TRBJ1-1; TRBD1 aligns across 8 bases. The CDR3 is 14 residues long. The germline CDR1 and CDR2 sequences are SQVTM and ANQGSEA. J was trimmed by 1 base and V by 7 bases; bases with no gene match: 8.

This clone was found a few times. The chain couples TRBV10-3 to TRBJ1-5, with TRBD1 as a possible D gene (5 bases). V was pared by 5 bases and J by 12 bases, with 23 bases between. Germline-derived CDR1 and CDR2 are ENHRY and SYGVKD. This CDR3 has 15 residues. CDR3 amino acids: CAISQDRDGDLVQHF. The CDR3, as DNA: TGTGCCATCAGTCAGGACCGGGACGGAGATTTGGTCCAGCATTTT.

The chain couples TRBV4-2 to TRBJ2-5, with a weak D call TRBD1 (6 bases). Trimming left V 1 base short and J 2 bases short, with 14 bases between. Germline CDR1 and CDR2: LGHNA and YNFKEQ. The CDR3 is made up of 16 amino acids. The CDR3 sequence is CASSQGLNRVQETQYF. The CDR3 DNA reads as TGTGCCAGCAGCCAAGGTCTCAACAGGGTTCAAGAGACCCAGTACTTC.

The chain combines TRBV6-4 with TRBJ2-1; 9 nucleotides align to TRBD1. After removal of 5 bases from V and 5 bases from J, the junction contained 7 bases not matched to a gene. Germline V CDR1 and CDR2: MRHNA, SNTAGT. The CDR3 length is 15 residues. The CDR3 region is CASSRTGDDHNEQFF. DNA of the CDR3: TGTGCCAGCAGTAGGACAGGGGACGACCACAATGAGCAGTTCTTC.

This clone was recorded once. The chain combines TRBV7-3 with TRBJ1-3; 7 positions match TRBD1. This CDR3 region has 14 residues. Per germline, CDR1 SGHTA and CDR2 FQGTGA. The J segment lost 7 bases and the V segment lost 5 bases, leaving 8 bases of the junction unmatched. CDR3 sequence reads: CASSPNRGGNTIYF. The CDR3 DNA is TGTGCCAGCAGCCCCAACAGGGGTGGGAACACCATATATTTT.

By its share, this clone is medium-sized. This chain links TRBV4-2 with TRBJ2-2; D might be TRBD2 (6 bases). The CDR3 runs to 13 residues. The germline V gene has CDR1 LGHNA and CDR2 YNFKEQ. V was cut by 4 bases and J by 5 bases, with 8 bases left in between. The chain's CDR3 is CASSPEGTGELFF. DNA of the CDR3: TGTGCCAGCAGCCCGGAGGGGACCGGGGAGCTGTTTTTT.